This T cell receptor beta chain was observed in a study of OX40 agonist ivuxolimab in advanced cancers. The study's findings and limits: Also showing low normalized T-cell clonal expansion were some of the nonresponders.

Germline V lookup: CDR1 SGHDN, CDR2 FVKESK. The germline V and J ends were trimmed by 4 bases and 7 bases, with 14 bases remaining between them. This CDR3 contains 15 residues. As to this clone: The antigen remains unidentified.

Some clones are missing from TCRdb's copy, which holds only in-frame ones; the method was immunoSEQ multiplex PCR. The data hold about 88,000 clones, with just under 90% observed a single time. The study sampled blood at baseline, cycle 4 day 1, and cycle 7 day 1. The receptor comes from an adult with an advanced solid tumor such as melanoma, head and neck, liver or kidney cancer. The input for sequencing was CD4+ or CD8+ T cells sorted from blood, taken in a trial of the OX40 agonist ivuxolimab. The chain has TRBV14 and TRBJ1-6; D not resolved. The CDR3 spells CASSRYGMTNSPLHF. CDR3 DNA sequence: TGTGCCAGCAGCCGATACGGGATGACCAATTCACCCCTCCACTTT.